Included here is one TCR beta chain sequence, with context. What antigen it recognizes has not been identified. No base-level quality is on record; no much larger clone is a single base apart. This entry is derived from a study of OX40 agonist ivuxolimab in advanced cancers. For context, the study as a whole: Ivuxolimab was an agonistic, fully human IgG2 monoclonal antibody directed against OX40 (CD134), a costimulatory receptor. Three dose-escalation patients achieved partial responses, one with hepatocellular carcinoma and two with cutaneous melanoma. The point of sequencing TCRbeta in the periphery was to test whether ivuxolimab changed TCR sequence diversity and drove clonal T-cell expansion. In the dose-escalation cohort, 82.7% of patients were male, and the mean age was roughly 56 years with a range of 23 to 79. Intravenous ivuxolimab was administered to patients every 2 weeks at six dose levels: 0.01, 0.1, 0.3, 1.5, 3 and 10 mg/kg. Patients were allowed to have had prior anti-PD-1, anti-PD-L1 or anti-CTLA-4 therapy, and 30% to 40% of the dose-escalation patients had previously received checkpoint inhibitors. Of the 50 or so patients in dose escalation, some 20 had hepatocellular carcinoma, around 15 had melanoma, 9 had renal cell carcinoma and 9 had head and neck cancer. The monotherapy dose-escalation portion (N ≈ 56 patients) of the phase I ivuxolimab trial is reported in the paper. Study-level results and caveats: The antigen specificity of the clonally expanded peripheral T cells was not determined. After ivuxolimab, more expanded clones were found on average in CD8+ T cells than in CD4+ T cells. Clonal expansion of both CD4+ and CD8+ blood T cells was observed from baseline to week 6 at doses 0.1 to 3.0 mg/kg. In the 0.1-3.0 mg/kg groups, partial responders were among the patients with the lowest normalized peripheral clonal expansion, particularly in CD8+ T cells. Low levels of normalized T-cell clonal expansion were also seen in some nonresponding patients.

Genomic DNA was extracted from sorted cells for sequencing of the TCRbeta CDR3 region. The immunoSEQ Assay was used to sequence the TCRbeta CDR3 regions. TCRdb obtained this table from immuneACCESS and retained in-frame rearrangements with V and J assigned. These tables miss some clones; where compared with another copy, unresolved V genes account for less than half of the shortfall, and the remainder is unexplained. Recorded for this sample are 13,000 or so clones; around 80% of them occurred a single time. Clones ranked in the top ten supply around 35% of the sample. The trial excluded patients who had a history of autoimmune disease or were on systemic immunosuppression. Peripheral blood for TCR sequencing was drawn from every dose cohort at baseline, at cycle 4 day 1 and at cycle 7 day 1. The samples were taken from a phase I, first-in-human, multicenter, open-label dose-escalation trial of ivuxolimab. The trial enrolled adults with locally advanced or metastatic head and neck squamous cell, hepatocellular, melanoma or renal cell carcinoma. Before TCR sequencing, CD4+ T cells and CD8+ T cells from peripheral blood were sorted into separate populations.

The germline V gene (reference sequence) gives CDR1 as MNHEY and CDR2 as SMNVEV. The CDR3 runs 18 amino acids, cysteine and phenylalanine included. Of the read, only the CDR3 DNA is kept; its 54 bases are in frame from base 1. Trimming takes 1 base from V and 4 bases from J, and the germline ends sit 19 bases apart. The TCR was taken from an adult with an advanced solid tumor such as melanoma, head and neck, liver or kidney cancer. Material: CD4+ or CD8+ T cells sorted from blood, obtained in a trial of the OX40 agonist ivuxolimab. The rearrangement combines TRBV27 with TRBJ1-4; TRBD1 is possibly the D segment (5 matching bases). The nucleotides read TGTGCCAGCAGTTTATACCCAAGCAAACAGGCTTATAATGAAAAACTGTTTTTT. Its amino acids are CASSLYPSKQAYNEKLFF. Outside the CDR3, residues come from the reference TRBV27 and TRBJ1-4 proteins, so the full variable domain is: EAQVTQNPRYLITVTGKKLTVTCSQNMNHEYMSWYRQDPGLGLRQIYYSMNVEVTDKGDVPEGYKVSRKEKRNFPLILESPSPNQTSLYFCASSLYPSKQAYNEKLFFGSGTQLSVL.